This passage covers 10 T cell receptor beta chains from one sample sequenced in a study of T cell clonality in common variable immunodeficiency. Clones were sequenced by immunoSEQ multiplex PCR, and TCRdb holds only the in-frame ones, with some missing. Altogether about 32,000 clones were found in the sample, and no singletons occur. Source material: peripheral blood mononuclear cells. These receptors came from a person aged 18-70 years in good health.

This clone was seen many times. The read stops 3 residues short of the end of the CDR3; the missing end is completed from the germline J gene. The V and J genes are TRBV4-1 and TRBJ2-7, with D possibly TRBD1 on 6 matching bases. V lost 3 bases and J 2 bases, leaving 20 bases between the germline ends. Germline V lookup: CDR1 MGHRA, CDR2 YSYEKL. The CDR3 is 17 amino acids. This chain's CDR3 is CASSHAPGQELPYEQYF. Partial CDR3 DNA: TGCGCCAGCAGCCACGCTCCGGGACAAGAGCTCCCCTACGAG.

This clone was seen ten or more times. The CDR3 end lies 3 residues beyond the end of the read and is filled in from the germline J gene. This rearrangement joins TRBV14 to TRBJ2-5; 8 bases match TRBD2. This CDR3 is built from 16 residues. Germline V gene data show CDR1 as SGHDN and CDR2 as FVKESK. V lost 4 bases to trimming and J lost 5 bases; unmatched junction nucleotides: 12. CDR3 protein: CASSPSGSLRQETQYF. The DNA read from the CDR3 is TGTGCCAGCAGCCCGAGCGGGAGCTTAAGGCAGGAGACC.

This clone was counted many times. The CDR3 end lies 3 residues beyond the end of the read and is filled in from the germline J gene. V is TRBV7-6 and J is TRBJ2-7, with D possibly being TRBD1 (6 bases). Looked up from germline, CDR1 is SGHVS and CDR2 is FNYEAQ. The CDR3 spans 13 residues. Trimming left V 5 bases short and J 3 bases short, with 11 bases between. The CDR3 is CASSVGQNYEQYF. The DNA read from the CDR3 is TGTGCCAGCAGCGTAGGACAGAACTACGAG.

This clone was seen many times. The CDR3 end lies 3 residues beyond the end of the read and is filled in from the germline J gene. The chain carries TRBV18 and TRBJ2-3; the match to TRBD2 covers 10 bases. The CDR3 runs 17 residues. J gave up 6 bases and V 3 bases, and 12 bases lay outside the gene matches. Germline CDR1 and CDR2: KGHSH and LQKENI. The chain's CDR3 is CASSPYTLAGASDTQYF. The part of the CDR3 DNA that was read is TGTGCCAGCTCACCGTATACCCTAGCGGGAGCTTCGGATACG.

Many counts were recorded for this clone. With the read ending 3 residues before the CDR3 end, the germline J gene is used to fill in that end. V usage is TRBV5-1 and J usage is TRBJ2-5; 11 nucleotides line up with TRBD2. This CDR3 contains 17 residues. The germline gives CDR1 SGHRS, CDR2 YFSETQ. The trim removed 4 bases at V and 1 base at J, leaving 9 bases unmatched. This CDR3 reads CASSLTPGLAVQETQYF. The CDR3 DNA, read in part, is TGCGCCAGCAGCCTGACCCCGGGACTAGCGGTCCAAGAGACC.

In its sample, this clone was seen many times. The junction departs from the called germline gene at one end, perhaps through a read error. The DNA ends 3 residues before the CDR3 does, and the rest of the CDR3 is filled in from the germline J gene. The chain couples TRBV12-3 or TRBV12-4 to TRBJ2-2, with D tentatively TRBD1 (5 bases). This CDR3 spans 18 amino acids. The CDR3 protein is CASSLELGVFGNTGELFF. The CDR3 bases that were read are TGTGCCAGCAGCTTAGAGCTAGGGGTCTTCGGGAACACCGGGGAG.

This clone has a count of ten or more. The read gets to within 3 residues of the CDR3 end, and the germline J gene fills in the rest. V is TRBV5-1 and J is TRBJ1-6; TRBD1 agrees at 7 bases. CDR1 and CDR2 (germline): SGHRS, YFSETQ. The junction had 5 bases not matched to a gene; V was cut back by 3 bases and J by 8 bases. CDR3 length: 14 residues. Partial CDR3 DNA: TGCGCCAGCAGCTGGGGGGACAGAGATTCACCC. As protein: CASSWGDRDSP. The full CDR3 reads CASSWGDRDSPLHF.

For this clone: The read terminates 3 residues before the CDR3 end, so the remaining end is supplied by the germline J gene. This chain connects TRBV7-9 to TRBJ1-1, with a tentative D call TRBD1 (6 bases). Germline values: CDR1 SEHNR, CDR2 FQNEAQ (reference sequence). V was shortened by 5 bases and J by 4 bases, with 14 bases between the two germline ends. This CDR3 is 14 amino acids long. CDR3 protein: CASSPKGGSTEAFF. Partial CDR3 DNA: TGTGCCAGCAGCCCAAAGGGGGGGAGCACTGAA.

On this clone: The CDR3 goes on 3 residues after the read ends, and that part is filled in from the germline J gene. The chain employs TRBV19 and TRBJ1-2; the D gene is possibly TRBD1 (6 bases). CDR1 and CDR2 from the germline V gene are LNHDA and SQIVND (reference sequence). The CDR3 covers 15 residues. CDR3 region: CASSSGWTVNNDYTF. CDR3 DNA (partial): TGTGCCAGTAGTTCGGGTTGGACAGTAAACAATGAC.

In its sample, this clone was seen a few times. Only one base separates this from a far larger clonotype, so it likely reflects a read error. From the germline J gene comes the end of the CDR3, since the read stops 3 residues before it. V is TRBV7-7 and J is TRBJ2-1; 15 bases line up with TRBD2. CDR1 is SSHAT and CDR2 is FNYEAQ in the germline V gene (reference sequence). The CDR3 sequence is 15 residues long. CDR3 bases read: TGTGGTAGCAGCCTGGGACTAGCGGGAGGTAATGAG. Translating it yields CGSSLGLAGGNE. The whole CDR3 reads CGSSLGLAGGNEQFF.